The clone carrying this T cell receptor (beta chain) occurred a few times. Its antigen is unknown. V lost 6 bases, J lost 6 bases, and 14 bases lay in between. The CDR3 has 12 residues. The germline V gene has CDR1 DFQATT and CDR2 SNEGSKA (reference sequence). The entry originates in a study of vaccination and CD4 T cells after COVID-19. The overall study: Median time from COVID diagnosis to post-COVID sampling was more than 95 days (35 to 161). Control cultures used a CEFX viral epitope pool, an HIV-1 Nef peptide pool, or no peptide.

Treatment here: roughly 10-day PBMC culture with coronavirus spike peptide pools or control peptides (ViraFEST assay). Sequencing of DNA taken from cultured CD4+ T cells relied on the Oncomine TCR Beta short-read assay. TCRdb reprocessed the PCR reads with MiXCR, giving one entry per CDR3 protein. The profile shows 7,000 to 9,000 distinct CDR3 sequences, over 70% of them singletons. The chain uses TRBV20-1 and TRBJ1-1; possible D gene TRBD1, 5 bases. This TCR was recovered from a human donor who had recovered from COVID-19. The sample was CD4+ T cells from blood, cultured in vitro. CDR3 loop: CSAPGPTPEAFF. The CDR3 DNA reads TGCAGTGCCCCGGGACCGACACCTGAAGCTTTCTTT.